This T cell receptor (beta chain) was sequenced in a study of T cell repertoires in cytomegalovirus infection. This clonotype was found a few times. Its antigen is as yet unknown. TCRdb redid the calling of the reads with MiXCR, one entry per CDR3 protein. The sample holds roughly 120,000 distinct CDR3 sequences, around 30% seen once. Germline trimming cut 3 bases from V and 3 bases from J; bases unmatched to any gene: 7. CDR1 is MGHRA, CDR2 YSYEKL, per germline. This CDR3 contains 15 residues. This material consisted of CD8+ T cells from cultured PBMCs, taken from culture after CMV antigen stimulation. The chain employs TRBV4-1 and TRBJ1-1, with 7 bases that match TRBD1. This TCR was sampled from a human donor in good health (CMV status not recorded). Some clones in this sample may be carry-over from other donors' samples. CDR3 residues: CASSHMTGSDTEAFF. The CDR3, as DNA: TGCGCCAGCAGCCATATGACAGGGTCTGACACTGAAGCTTTCTTT.